These 12 T cell receptor beta chains came from one sample sequenced in a study of cytomegalovirus exposure and HLA in healthy donors. 60 Vbeta and 13 Jbeta primers were used in PCR. Clones were read by immunoSEQ multiplex PCR, and TCRdb kept only the in-frame ones, dropping some. In all, the sample yields 200,000 to 250,000 clones. The sequencing input was PBMCs. The receptors were sampled from a girl aged 2 to 10 in good health and CMV-seropositive.

V usage is TRBV6-1 and J usage is TRBJ2-7, with 8 bases that match TRBD1. This CDR3 has 14 residues. Germline CDR1 is MNHNS and CDR2 is SASEGT. Trimming removed 6 bases from V and 4 bases from J; junction bases left unmatched: 8. CDR3 sequence (DNA): TGTGCCAGCAGGGGGACAGGAAGGGATTACGAGCAGTACTTC. Its protein product is CASRGTGRDYEQYF.

The rearrangement uses TRBV9 and TRBJ1-2; D is perhaps TRBD1 (5 bases). This CDR3 has 14 residues. V lost 0 bases and J 3 bases, leaving 9 bases between the germline ends. Germline V CDR1 and CDR2: SGDLS, YYNGEE. This chain's CDR3 is CASSVGEGDYGYTF. CDR3 DNA sequence: TGTGCCAGCAGCGTAGGGGAAGGGGACTATGGCTACACCTTC.

The chain recombines TRBV7-6 with TRBJ2-5; 10 bases are a match to TRBD2. V shed 6 bases, J shed 3 bases, and the junction held 7 bases outside the gene matches. Germline V gene sequence: CDR1 SGHVS, CDR2 FNYEAQ. The CDR3 length is 15 residues. CDR3 DNA: TGTGCCAGCAGTCCCCGGACTAGCGGTGAAGAGACCCAGTACTTC. Protein: CASSPRTSGEETQYF.

The chain carries TRBV28 and TRBJ1-1; 10 bases align to TRBD1. The CDR3 spans 15 residues. J gave up 6 bases and V 6 bases, and 10 bases lay outside the gene matches. Germline lookup yields CDR1 MDHEN and CDR2 SYDVKM. The CDR3 region has the DNA TGTGCCAGCAGACACCCGGGACAGGGGAGGGCTGAAGCTTTCTTT. Amino acids: CASRHPGQGRAEAFF. The full variable domain, rest sourced from reference TRBV28 and TRBJ1-1, is DVKVTQSSRYLVKRTGEKVFLECVQDMDHENMFWYRQDPGLGLRLIYFSYDVKMKEKGDIPEGYSVSREKKERFSLILESASTNQTSMYLCASRHPGQGRAEAFFGQGTRLTVV.

The CDR3 region is CASSPGQWDSPLHF. The CDR3 nucleotides read TGCGCCAGCAGCCCGGGTCAGTGGGATTCACCCCTCCACTTT. V is TRBV5-1 and J is TRBJ1-6; D is unclear. This CDR3 region has 14 residues. Trimming removed 4 bases at V and 8 bases at J, with 13 bases between. CDR1 is SGHRS and CDR2 is YFSETQ in the germline V gene.

The chain joins TRBV5-1 to TRBJ2-2; D gene uncertain. Trimming removed 0 bases from V and 0 bases from J, with 6 bases in between. Per germline, CDR1 SGHRS and CDR2 YFSETQ. The CDR3 has 15 residues. CDR3 bases: TGCGCCAGCAGCTTGGGGCTCCCGAACACCGGGGAGCTGTTTTTT. Translating it yields CASSLGLPNTGELFF.

This sequence joins TRBV11-1 and TRBJ1-1; no firm D call. V lost 5 bases and J 11 bases, leaving 15 bases between the germline ends. The CDR3 has 12 amino acids. CDR1 is SGHAT and CDR2 is FQDESV in the germline V gene (reference sequence). This chain's CDR3 is CASSPEGIGAFF. CDR3 DNA sequence: TGTGCCAGCAGCCCAGAGGGAATAGGGGCTTTCTTT.

About this clone: At the DNA level, this CDR3 is encoded by other sequences in the same sample as well. V usage is TRBV28 and J usage is TRBJ1-1, with D tentatively TRBD1 (5 bases). The germline CDR1 and CDR2 sequences are MDHEN and SYDVKM. V was trimmed by 2 bases and J by 11 bases, leaving 18 bases between them. The CDR3 sequence is 14 residues long. The CDR3 region has the DNA TGTGCCAGCAGTTTACCCGGCGCGGGGCGAGAGGCTTTCTTT. Amino acids: CASSLPGAGREAFF. Variable domain in full (rest from reference TRBV28 and TRBJ1-1): DVKVTQSSRYLVKRTGEKVFLECVQDMDHENMFWYRQDPGLGLRLIYFSYDVKMKEKGDIPEGYSVSREKKERFSLILESASTNQTSMYLCASSLPGAGREAFFGQGTRLTVV.

V gene TRBV5-4 combines with J gene TRBJ2-5; 10 bases are a match to TRBD2. Germline V lookup: CDR1 SGHNT, CDR2 YYREEE (reference sequence). The CDR3 runs to 15 residues. Unmatched junction bases numbered 3, after V lost 0 bases and J lost 4 bases. This CDR3 is CASSLGTSGGETQYF. The CDR3 DNA reads as TGTGCCAGCAGCTTGGGGACTAGCGGCGGAGAGACCCAGTACTTC.

V gene TRBV6-5 combines with J gene TRBJ1-4, with D tentatively TRBD1 (5 bases). This CDR3 has 14 amino acids. CDR1 is MNHEY, CDR2 SVGAGI, per germline. V was pared by 9 bases and J by 4 bases, with 15 bases between. CDR3 in DNA: TGTGCCAGTCAAGGGGCAGCCCTTAATGAAAAACTGTTTTTT. Translation gives CASQGAALNEKLFF.

The V call is TRBV6-1, the J call TRBJ2-3, with TRBD1 identical over 8 bases. V shed 2 bases, J shed 3 bases, and the junction held 13 bases outside the gene matches. Germline loops: CDR1 MNHNS, CDR2 SASEGT. The CDR3 spans 18 residues. The CDR3 DNA follows: TGTGCCAGCAGTGAAATCACAAAAGGGGACAGGTCGACAGATACGCAGTATTTT. Translation: CASSEITKGDRSTDTQYF.

The chain employs TRBV2 and TRBJ2-1; TRBD2 matches 8 bases. This CDR3 contains 17 residues. From germline, CDR1 is SNHLY and CDR2 FYNNEI. J gave up 6 bases and V 0 bases, and 10 bases lay outside the gene matches. The CDR3 here is CASSEAGGAAYGNEQFF. CDR3 nucleotides: TGTGCCAGCAGTGAAGCCGGGGGGGCGGCGTATGGCAATGAGCAGTTCTTC.